This T cell receptor (beta chain) came from a study of OX40 agonist ivuxolimab in advanced cancers. Across the study: The dose-escalation cohort had hepatocellular carcinoma, melanoma, renal cell or head and neck cancer. Eligibility rules accepted prior anti-PD-1, anti-PD-L1 or anti-CTLA-4 therapy, and under 45% had some. Averaging 60 years in age, with a range of about 23 to 79, the cohort was around 85% male.

This clone was recorded only once. Sequenced by immunoSEQ multiplex PCR; TCRdb stores in-frame clones only, minus some. The data show some 69,000 clones, with around 91% seen just once and under 12% held by the top ten. The CDR3 covers 13 residues. Germline CDR1 and CDR2: MNHEY and SVGAGI. V was trimmed by 11 bases and J by 3 bases, leaving 15 bases between them. This chain links TRBV6-5 with TRBJ2-3; tentatively, D is TRBD1 (7 bases). Material: CD4+ or CD8+ T cells sorted from blood, obtained in a trial of the OX40 agonist ivuxolimab. The TCR sequence derives from an adult with an advanced solid tumor such as melanoma, head and neck, liver or kidney cancer. CDR3 residues: CAVRQGGTDTQYF. The CDR3 DNA sequence: TGTGCCGTGAGGCAGGGGGGAACAGATACGCAGTATTTT.